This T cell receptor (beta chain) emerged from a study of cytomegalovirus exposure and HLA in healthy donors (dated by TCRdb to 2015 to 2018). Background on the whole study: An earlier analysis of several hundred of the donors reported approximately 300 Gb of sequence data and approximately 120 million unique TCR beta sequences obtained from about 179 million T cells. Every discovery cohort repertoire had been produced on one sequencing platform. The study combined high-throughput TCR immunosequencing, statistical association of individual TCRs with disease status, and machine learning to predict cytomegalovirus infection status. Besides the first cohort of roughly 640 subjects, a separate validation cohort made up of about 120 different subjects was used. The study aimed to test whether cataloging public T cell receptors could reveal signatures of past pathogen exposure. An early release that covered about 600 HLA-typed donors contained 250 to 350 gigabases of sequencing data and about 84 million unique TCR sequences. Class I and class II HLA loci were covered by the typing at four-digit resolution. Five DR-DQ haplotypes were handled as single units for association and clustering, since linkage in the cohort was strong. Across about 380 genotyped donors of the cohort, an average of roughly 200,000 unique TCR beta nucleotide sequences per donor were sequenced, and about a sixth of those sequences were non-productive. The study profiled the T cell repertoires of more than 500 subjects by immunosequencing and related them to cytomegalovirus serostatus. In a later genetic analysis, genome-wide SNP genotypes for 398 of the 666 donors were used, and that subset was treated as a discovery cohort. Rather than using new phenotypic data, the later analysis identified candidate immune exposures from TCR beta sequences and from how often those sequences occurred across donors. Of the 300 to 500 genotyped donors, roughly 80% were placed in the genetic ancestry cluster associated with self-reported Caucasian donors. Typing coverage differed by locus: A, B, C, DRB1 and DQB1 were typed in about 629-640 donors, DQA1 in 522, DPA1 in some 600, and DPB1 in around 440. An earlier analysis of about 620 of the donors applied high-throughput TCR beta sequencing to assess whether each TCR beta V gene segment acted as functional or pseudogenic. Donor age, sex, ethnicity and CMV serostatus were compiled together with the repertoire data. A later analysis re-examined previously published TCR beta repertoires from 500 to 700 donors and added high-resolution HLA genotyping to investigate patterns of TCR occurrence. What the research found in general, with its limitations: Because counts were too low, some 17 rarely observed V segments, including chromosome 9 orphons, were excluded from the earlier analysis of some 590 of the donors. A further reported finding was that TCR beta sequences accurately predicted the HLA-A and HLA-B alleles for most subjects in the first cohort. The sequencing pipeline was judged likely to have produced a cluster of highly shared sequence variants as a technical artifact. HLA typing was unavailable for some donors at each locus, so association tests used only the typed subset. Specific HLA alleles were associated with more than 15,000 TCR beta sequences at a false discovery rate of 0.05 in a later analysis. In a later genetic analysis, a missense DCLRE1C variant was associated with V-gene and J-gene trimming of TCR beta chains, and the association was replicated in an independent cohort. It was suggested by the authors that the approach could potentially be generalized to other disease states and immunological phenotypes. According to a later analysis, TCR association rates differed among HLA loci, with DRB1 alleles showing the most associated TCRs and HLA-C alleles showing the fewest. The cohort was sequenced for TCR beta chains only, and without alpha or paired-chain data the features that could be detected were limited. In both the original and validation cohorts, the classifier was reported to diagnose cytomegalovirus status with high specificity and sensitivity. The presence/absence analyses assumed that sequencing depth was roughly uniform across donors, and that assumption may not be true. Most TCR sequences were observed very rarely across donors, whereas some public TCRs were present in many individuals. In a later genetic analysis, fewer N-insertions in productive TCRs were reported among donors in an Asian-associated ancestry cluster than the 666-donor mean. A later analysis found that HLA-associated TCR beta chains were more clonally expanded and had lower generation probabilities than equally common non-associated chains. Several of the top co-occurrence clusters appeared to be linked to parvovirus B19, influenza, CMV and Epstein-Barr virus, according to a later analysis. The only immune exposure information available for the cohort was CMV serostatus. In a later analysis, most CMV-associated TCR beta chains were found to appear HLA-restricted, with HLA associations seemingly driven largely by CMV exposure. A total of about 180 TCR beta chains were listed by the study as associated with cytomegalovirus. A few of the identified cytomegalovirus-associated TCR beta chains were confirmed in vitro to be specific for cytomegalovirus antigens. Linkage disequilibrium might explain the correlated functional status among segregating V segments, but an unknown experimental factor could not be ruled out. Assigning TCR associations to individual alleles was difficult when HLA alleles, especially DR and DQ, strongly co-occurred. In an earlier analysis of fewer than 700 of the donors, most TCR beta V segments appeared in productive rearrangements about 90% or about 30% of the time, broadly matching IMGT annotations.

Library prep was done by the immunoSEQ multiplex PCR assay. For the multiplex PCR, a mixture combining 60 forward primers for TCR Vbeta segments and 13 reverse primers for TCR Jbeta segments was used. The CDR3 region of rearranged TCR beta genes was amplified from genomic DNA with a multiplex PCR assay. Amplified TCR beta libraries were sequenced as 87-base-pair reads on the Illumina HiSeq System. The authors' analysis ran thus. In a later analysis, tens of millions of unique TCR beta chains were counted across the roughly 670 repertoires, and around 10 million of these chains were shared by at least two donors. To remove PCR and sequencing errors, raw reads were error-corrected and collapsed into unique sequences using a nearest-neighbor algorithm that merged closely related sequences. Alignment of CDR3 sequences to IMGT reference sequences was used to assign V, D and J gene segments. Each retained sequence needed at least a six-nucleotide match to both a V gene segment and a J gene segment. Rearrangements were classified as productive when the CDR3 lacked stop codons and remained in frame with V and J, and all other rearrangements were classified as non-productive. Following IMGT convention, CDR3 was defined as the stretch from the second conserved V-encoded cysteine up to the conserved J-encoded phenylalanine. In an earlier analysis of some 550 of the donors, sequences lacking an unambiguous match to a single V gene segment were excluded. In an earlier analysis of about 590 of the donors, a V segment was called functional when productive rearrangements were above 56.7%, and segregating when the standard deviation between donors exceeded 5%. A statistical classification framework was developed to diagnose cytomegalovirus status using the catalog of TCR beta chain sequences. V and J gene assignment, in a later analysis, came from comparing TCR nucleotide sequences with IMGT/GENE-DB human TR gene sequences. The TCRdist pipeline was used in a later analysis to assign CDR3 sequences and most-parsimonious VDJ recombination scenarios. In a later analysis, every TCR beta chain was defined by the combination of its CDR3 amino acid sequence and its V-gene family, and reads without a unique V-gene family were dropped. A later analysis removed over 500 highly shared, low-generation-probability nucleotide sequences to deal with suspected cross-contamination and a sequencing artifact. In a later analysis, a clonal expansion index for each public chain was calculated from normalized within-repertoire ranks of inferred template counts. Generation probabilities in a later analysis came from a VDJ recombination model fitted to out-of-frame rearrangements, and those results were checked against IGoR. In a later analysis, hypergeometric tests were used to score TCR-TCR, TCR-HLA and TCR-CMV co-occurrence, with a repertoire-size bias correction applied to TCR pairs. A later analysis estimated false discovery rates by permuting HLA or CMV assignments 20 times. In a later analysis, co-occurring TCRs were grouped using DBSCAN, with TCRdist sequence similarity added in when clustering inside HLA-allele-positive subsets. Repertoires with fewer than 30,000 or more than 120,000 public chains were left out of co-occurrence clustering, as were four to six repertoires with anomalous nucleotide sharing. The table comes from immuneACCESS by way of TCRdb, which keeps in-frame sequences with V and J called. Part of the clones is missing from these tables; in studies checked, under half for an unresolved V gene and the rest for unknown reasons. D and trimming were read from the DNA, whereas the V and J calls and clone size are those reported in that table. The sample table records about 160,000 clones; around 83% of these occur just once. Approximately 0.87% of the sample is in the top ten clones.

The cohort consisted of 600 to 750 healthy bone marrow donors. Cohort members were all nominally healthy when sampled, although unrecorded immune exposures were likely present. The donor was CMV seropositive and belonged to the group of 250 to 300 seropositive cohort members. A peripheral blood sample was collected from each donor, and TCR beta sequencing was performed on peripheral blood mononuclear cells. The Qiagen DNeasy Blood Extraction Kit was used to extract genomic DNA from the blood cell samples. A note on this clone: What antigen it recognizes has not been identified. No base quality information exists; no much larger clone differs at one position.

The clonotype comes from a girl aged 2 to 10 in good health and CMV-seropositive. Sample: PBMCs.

The sequenced DNA: TGCAGCGTCCGAGCGGGAGGGCCGGCCGGGGAGCTGTTTTTT. This codes for CSVRAGGPAGELFF. This sequence uses TRBV29-1 and TRBJ2-2, and 10 junction bases match TRBD2. The CDR3 runs 14 residues from the cysteine to the phenylalanine. Only the CDR3 part of the read is kept: 42 bases, read in frame from the first base. Clipping removes 6 bases from V and 6 bases from J, with 7 as the unmatched junction base count. Taken from the germline V gene, the CDR1 and CDR2 loops are SQVTM and ANQGSEA.